These 5 T cell receptor beta chains were all obtained from the same sample, sequenced in a study of shared clonotypes between healthy human individuals. Assay: immunoSEQ multiplex PCR; the TCRdb copy retains only in-frame clones and omits some. The sample holds more than 2 million clones, approximately 94% seen once. Naive CD8 populations comprised CD45RO-negative cells positively selected for CCR7, excluding terminally differentiated effector memory CD45RA+ cells. Sequences were obtained from naive CD8+ T cells sorted from blood. All receptors come from a man aged 18 to 30 in good health.

The chain links TRBV7-9 to TRBJ1-1, with D perhaps matching TRBD1 (6 bases). Germline V gives CDR1 SEHNR, CDR2 FQNEAQ (reference sequence). Trimming pared 6 bases from V and 0 bases from J, leaving 8 bases between. The CDR3 spans 13 residues. This chain's CDR3 is CASRKGVNTEAFF. The CDR3 DNA reads as TGTGCCAGCAGAAAGGGGGTGAACACTGAAGCTTTCTTT.

The V and J genes are TRBV7-9 and TRBJ1-1; unclear D gene. The germline CDR1 and CDR2 sequences are SEHNR and FQNEAQ (reference sequence). The CDR3 is made up of 14 amino acids. V lost 4 bases to trimming and J lost 1 base, with 10 bases between them. The CDR3 nucleotides read TGTGCCAGCAGCTCTTCTTTTACGAACACTGAAGCTTTCTTT. Translated, it gives CASSSSFTNTEAFF.

The chain is built from TRBV29-1 and TRBJ2-1, with D possibly called TRBD1 or TRBD2 (5 bases each). Trimming removed 1 base from V and 9 bases from J, with 13 bases in between. CDR1 and CDR2 from the germline V gene are SQVTM and ANQGSEA. The CDR3 totals 13 residues. Written as DNA, the CDR3 is TGCAGCGTTGAAGGGGGACGAACCTTTGAGCAGTTCTTC. Translation: CSVEGGRTFEQFF.

This chain links TRBV5-8 with TRBJ1-5; no clear D. The germline gives CDR1 SGHTS, CDR2 YDEGEE. The CDR3 has 14 amino acids. Trimming took off 0 bases at V and 7 bases at J, with 11 bases between the two ends. The CDR3 DNA is TGTGCCAGCAGCTTGGCCTGGAAGGTCCAGCCCCAGCATTTT. This sequence encodes CASSLAWKVQPQHF. Together with reference TRBV5-8 and TRBJ1-5, the CDR3 gives the full variable domain: EAGVTQSPTHLIKTRGQQATLRCSPISGHTSVYWYQQALGLGLQFLLWYDEGEERNRGNFPPRFSGRQFPNYSSELNVNALELEDSALYLCASSLAWKVQPQHFGDGTRLSIL.

This clone was seen more than once but under ten times. For the CDR3, the DNA is TGTGCCAGCAGCCATCTCGAGGTTAGGGGCACTGAAGCTTTCTTT. Translation: CASSHLEVRGTEAFF. The V gene is TRBV14, the J gene TRBJ1-1, with a possible D match to TRBD1 (5 bases). V lost 3 bases to trimming and J lost 4 bases, with 15 bases between them. The germline CDR1 and CDR2 sequences are SGHDN and FVKESK. This CDR3 contains 15 residues.